Sequencing of this T cell receptor (beta chain) was carried out in a study of T cell repertoires in aging, cancer and after chemotherapy. As for the study in general: Pre- and post-chemotherapy samples were paired from glioblastoma patients treated with temozolomide-based therapy.

This clonotype was found a few times. Antigen specificity is unknown. The CDR3 has 13 amino acids. Trimming took off 1 base at V and 4 bases at J, with 7 bases between the two ends. The template was genomic DNA from peripheral blood, not RNA. TRB rearrangements spanning V, D and J were amplified using mixed TRB-A/B primers. TCRdb recomputed calls from the multiplex PCR reads with MiXCR, one row per CDR3 protein. Of 20,000 or so distinct CDR3 sequences listed, roughly two fifths were seen once; the top ten hold over 15%. Whole-study results and caveats: The repertoire data cannot show anything about immunological memory following chemotherapy. Loss of evenness, beyond lost richness, contributed to age-related TCR diversity decline in cancer patients.

The TCR originated in a human donor with a solid tumor. Material for sequencing was blood. The V and J genes are TRBV12-3 or TRBV12-4 and TRBJ2-5; perhaps TRBD1 as D (5 bases). The chain's CDR3 is CASSLGQGETQYF. CDR3 DNA: TGTGCCAGCAGTTTAGGCCAGGGAGAGACCCAGTACTTC.